A single sample is the source of the 21 T cell receptor beta chains below, sequenced in a study of Ad26.COV2.S vaccination and SARS-CoV-2 variants. Generated by immunoSEQ multiplex PCR, the TCRdb table keeps only in-frame clones and is missing some. The sample includes roughly 700,000 clones, around 92% seen only once; the top ten take 1.5%. Treatment of the sample: some 20 received Ad26.COV2.S at low or high dose, single or two shots; about five received placebo; per-sample allocation not given. Sample collection was performed on day 63 after the first vaccine or placebo injection. The sample in question was peripheral blood, obtained in a trial of Ad26.COV2.S vaccine versus placebo. The receptors come from a person aged 18 to 59 who received the Ad26.COV2.S COVID-19 vaccine or a placebo.

The CDR3 loop reads CASSLQGTATGELFF. CDR3 DNA sequence: TGTGCCAGCAGCCTACAGGGGACGGCAACCGGGGAGCTGTTTTTT. This rearrangement joins TRBV7-3 to TRBJ2-2; 7 positions agree with TRBD1. Germline assignment: CDR1 SGHTA and CDR2 FQGTGA. The ends lost 5 bases at V and 5 bases at J; junction bases unmatched: 8. CDR3 size: 15 residues.

This clone was picked up one time. The chain couples TRBV4-3 to TRBJ2-2; D uncertain. V was cut by 2 bases and J by 7 bases, with 11 bases left in between. The CDR3 consists of 14 residues. Germline V gives CDR1 LGHNA, CDR2 YSLEER. DNA for the CDR3: TGCGCCAGCAGCCAACAATTAGAGGTCGGGGAGCTGTTTTTT. Translated, it gives CASSQQLEVGELFF.

The chain couples TRBV10-3 to TRBJ1-1; TRBD1 matches 8 bases. With 6 bases clipped from V and 0 bases from J, the junction kept 9 bases outside the gene matches. This CDR3 contains 16 residues. Germline values: CDR1 ENHRY, CDR2 SYGVKD. The CDR3 nucleotides read TGTGCCATCAGCTCAACAGGGGGAATAATGAACACTGAAGCTTTCTTT. It translates to CAISSTGGIMNTEAFF.

V gene TRBV7-6 combines with J gene TRBJ2-1, with a possible D match to TRBD1 (6 bases). CDR3 length equals 15 residues. Germline assignment: CDR1 SGHVS and CDR2 FNYEAQ. V lost 5 bases to trimming and J lost 5 bases, with 16 bases between them. The CDR3 is CASSQSADSNNEQFF. The CDR3 region has the DNA TGTGCCAGCAGCCAAAGTGCGGACAGTAACAATGAGCAGTTCTTC.

With respect to this clone: Compared with germline, one end of the junction differs, possibly owing to a read error. The chain joins TRBV3-1 (or the pseudogene TRBV3-2) to TRBJ1-2; TRBD1 matches at 12 bases. CDR1 is LGHDT and CDR2 is YNNKEL in the germline V gene (reference sequence). The CDR3 has 14 residues. CDR3 nucleotide sequence: TGTGTCAGCAGCCTGGGACAGGGGGCGAGGGGCTACACCTTC. Translating it yields CVSSLGQGARGYTF.

The CDR3 is CAISDGQGNDEQYF. The CDR3 nucleotides are TGTGCCATCAGTGACGGACAGGGGAATGACGAGCAGTACTTC. The chain combines TRBV10-3 with TRBJ2-7; 9 nucleotides match TRBD1. CDR1 and CDR2 (germline): ENHRY, SYGVKD. This CDR3 has 14 amino acids. J gave up 5 bases and V 3 bases, and 5 bases lay outside the gene matches.

This sequence joins TRBV24-1 and TRBJ2-5; D call uncertain. This CDR3 is 13 amino acids long. CDR1 is KGHDR and CDR2 is SFDVKD in the germline V gene. V gave up 4 bases and J gave up 1 base, with 6 bases separating them. The DNA for the CDR3 is TGTGCCACCAGTGAATCTTTCCAAGAGACCCAGTACTTC. This codes for CATSESFQETQYF.

This chain uses TRBV24-1 with TRBJ2-6, with unresolved D. The CDR3 sequence is 17 residues long. Germline V lookup: CDR1 KGHDR, CDR2 SFDVKD. Trimming left V 3 bases short and J 2 bases short, with 13 bases between. Here the CDR3 DNA reads TGTGCCACCAGTGATGGCGACATTATTCCTGGGGCCAACGTCCTGACTTTC. Translated: CATSDGDIIPGANVLTF.

The chain combines TRBV4-2 with TRBJ1-1; D is undetermined. The germline V gene encodes CDR1 LGHNA and CDR2 YNFKEQ. The CDR3 is 15 amino acids. V was pared by 0 bases and J by 1 base, with 9 bases between. The CDR3 sequence: CASSQDLPPNTEAFF. The CDR3 DNA sequence: TGTGCCAGCAGCCAAGATCTACCGCCGAACACTGAAGCTTTCTTT.

This chain links TRBV6-5 with TRBJ1-2; D may be TRBD1 (5 bases). CDR3 length equals 13 residues. The germline gives CDR1 MNHEY, CDR2 SVGAGI. V gave up 1 base and J gave up 6 bases, with 9 bases separating them. The CDR3 DNA reads as TGTGCCAGCAGTTACTTGGGGGATCATGGCTACACCTTC. The encoded protein is CASSYLGDHGYTF.

This rearrangement joins TRBV7-2 to TRBJ1-1; perhaps TRBD1 as D (5 bases). Trimming cost V 5 bases and J 0 bases, with 10 bases left between them. CDR1 SGHTA and CDR2 FQGNSA come from the germline V gene. The CDR3 is made up of 14 amino acids. CDR3 region: CASSPGTVNTEAFF. The CDR3 bases are TGTGCCAGCAGCCCAGGGACGGTGAACACTGAAGCTTTCTTT.

The CDR3 nucleotides read TGCGCCGCCATAATCAGGGGTGCATACGAGCAGTACTTC. Protein: CAAIIRGAYEQYF. The chain joins TRBV5-1 to TRBJ2-7; possible D gene TRBD1, 6 bases. CDR3 length: 13 amino acids. V was cut by 10 bases and J by 4 bases, with 18 bases left in between. Germline V CDR1 and CDR2: SGHRS, YFSETQ.

CDR3 sequence (DNA): TGTGCCAGCATACCAGAGTTAGGGAATGAGCAGTTCTTC. Translating gives CASIPELGNEQFF. V usage is TRBV5-6 and J usage is TRBJ2-1, with no clear D. V lost 6 bases, J lost 7 bases, and 14 bases lay in between. Germline loops: CDR1 SGHDT, CDR2 YYEEEE. The CDR3 has 13 amino acids.

The rearrangement joins TRBV6-2 or TRBV6-3 to TRBJ1-5; TRBD1 is a possible D gene (5 bases). The CDR3 is made up of 18 amino acids. The ends were cut back, 5 bases at V and 8 bases at J, with 28 bases in the middle. Germline CDR1 is MNHEY and CDR2 is SVGEGT. CDR3 DNA sequence: TGTGCCAGCAGTCCACTCTCTGTAGGGACGGTGGCAGGGAAGCCCCAGCATTTT. Amino acid sequence: CASSPLSVGTVAGKPQHF.

J is TRBJ2-2 and V is TRBV3-1 (or the pseudogene TRBV3-2); 10 bases fit TRBD2. V shed 4 bases, J shed 1 base, and the junction held 3 bases outside the gene matches. The germline CDR1 and CDR2 sequences are LGHDT and YNNKEL (reference sequence). CDR3 length: 16 residues. As DNA, the CDR3 is TGTGCCAGCAGCCGTAGGACTAGCGGGAACACCGGGGAGCTGTTTTTT. This encodes CASSRRTSGNTGELFF.

J is TRBJ1-5 and V is TRBV29-1; D unresolved. Trimming pared 6 bases from V and 2 bases from J, leaving 11 bases between. This CDR3 is built from 13 residues. Per the germline V gene, CDR1 is SQVTM and CDR2 is ANQGSEA. DNA for the CDR3: TGCAGCGTGCGAGAAATGGGCAATCAGCCCCAGCATTTT. Its translation is CSVREMGNQPQHF.

The chain has TRBV23-1 and TRBJ2-7; no clear D gene. TRBV23-1 is noted as an ORF with a role that remains uncertain. There are 9 residues in the CDR3. Between the trimmed V and J ends, which lost 5 bases and 12 bases, there was a span of 8 bases. CDR3 sequence reads: CASSGPPYF. Written as DNA, the CDR3 is TGCGCCAGCAGTGGGCCTCCGTACTTC.

This clone was observed a few times. The chain combines TRBV21-1 with TRBJ2-7; the table's D call of TRBD1 was not tested on the DNA. TRBV21-1 is listed as a pseudogene. This CDR3 comprises 14 residues. The CDR3 region has the DNA TGTGCCAGCAGGCGGATCAGGGGTACCTACGAGCAGTACTTC. Amino acids: CASRRIRGTYEQYF.

V gene TRBV2 combines with J gene TRBJ2-3, with D possibly being TRBD2 (5 bases). CDR3 length equals 14 residues. V shed 9 bases and J shed 4 bases, with 17 bases lying between them. Germline CDR1 SNHLY, CDR2 FYNNEI. Here the CDR3 DNA reads TGTGCCAGTCAAGGGAGCGGTATAGCAGATACGCAGTATTTT. Translated: CASQGSGIADTQYF.

The J gene is TRBJ2-1, the V gene TRBV5-1; D is perhaps TRBD2 (6 bases). The CDR3 sequence is 14 residues long. V lost 1 base to trimming and J lost 5 bases, with 10 bases between them. Germline CDR1 is SGHRS and CDR2 is YFSETQ. CDR3 DNA sequence: TGCGCCAGCAGCTTGCGGACTACTGACAATGAGCAGTTCTTC. Protein product: CASSLRTTDNEQFF.

The chain is built from TRBV6-1 and TRBJ1-2; TRBD1 might be the D (5 bases). From germline, CDR1 is MNHNS and CDR2 SASEGT. The CDR3 covers 15 residues. Trimming took 0 bases from V and 1 from J, leaving 9 bases between them. DNA of the CDR3: TGTGCCAGCAGTGAAGCGAGGGGACTTAACTATGGCTACACCTTC. Translation gives CASSEARGLNYGYTF.